These 24 T cell receptor beta chains share one sample of origin, sequenced in a study of cytomegalovirus exposure and HLA in healthy donors. The data were produced by immunoSEQ multiplex PCR, yet TCRdb's version contains in-frame clones alone and is incomplete. The sample holds around 50,000 clones, approximately 95% seen once. The specimen sequenced was PBMCs. Receptors were obtained from a woman younger than 30 in good health and CMV-seronegative.

The V and J genes are TRBV4-3 and TRBJ2-1, with a weak D call TRBD2 (6 bases). The V gene lost 7 bases and the J gene lost 7 bases, with 14 bases spanning the gap. Germline loops: CDR1 LGHNA, CDR2 YSLEER. This CDR3 contains 13 residues. The CDR3 reads CASNRGGTNEQFF. The CDR3 nucleotides read TGCGCCAGCAATCGCGGCGGGACGAATGAGCAGTTCTTC.

The J gene is TRBJ2-7, the V gene TRBV27; 8 nucleotides match TRBD1. Germline CDR1 reads MNHEY; CDR2 reads SMNVEV (reference sequence). The CDR3 covers 13 residues. Losses at the gene ends were 2 bases for V and 5 bases for J; bases not matched to a gene: 2. The CDR3: CASSLLRGHEQYF. The DNA for the CDR3 is TGTGCCAGCAGTTTACTCAGGGGGCACGAGCAGTACTTC.

This chain links TRBV25-1 with TRBJ2-1, with D possibly matching TRBD2 (6 bases). The germline V gene has CDR1 MGHDK and CDR2 SYGVNS. The CDR3 spans 14 residues. Trimming removed 3 bases at V and 7 bases at J, with 13 bases between. CDR3 amino acids: CASSEWRDPNEQFF. The CDR3 bases are TGTGCCAGCAGTGAGTGGCGGGATCCAAATGAGCAGTTCTTC.

This chain links TRBV5-1 with TRBJ2-1; tentatively, D is TRBD1 (6 bases). The germline CDR1 and CDR2 sequences are SGHRS and YFSETQ. CDR3 length equals 18 residues. Trimming took off 4 bases at V and 0 bases at J, with 20 bases between the two ends. CDR3 DNA: TGCGCCAGCAGCCCAAACTTACAGGGTGTCGGCTCCTACAATGAGCAGTTCTTC. This sequence encodes CASSPNLQGVGSYNEQFF.

The gene calls are TRBV14 and TRBJ1-2; D gene unclear. Trimming stripped 0 bases from V and 3 bases from J, with 5 bases between. CDR1 is SGHDN and CDR2 is FVKESK in the germline V gene. The CDR3 is 13 residues long. The CDR3 DNA reads TGTGCCAGCAGCCAAGAACTCGACTATGGCTACACCTTC. Translation gives CASSQELDYGYTF. Combining the CDR3 with reference TRBV14 and TRBJ1-2 gives the whole variable domain EAGVTQFPSHSVIEKGQTVTLRCDPISGHDNLYWYRRVMGKEIKFLLHFVKESKQDESGMPNNRFLAERTGGTYSTLKVQPAELEDSGVYFCASSQELDYGYTFGSGTRLTVV.

V usage is TRBV5-1 and J usage is TRBJ2-1, with 9 bases that match TRBD1. V shed 4 bases, J shed 0 bases, and the junction held 5 bases outside the gene matches. Germline values: CDR1 SGHRS, CDR2 YFSETQ. This CDR3 contains 16 residues. The CDR3 region has the DNA TGCGCCAGCAGCCTGGGACAGGGAAGCTCCTACAATGAGCAGTTCTTC. This gives the protein CASSLGQGSSYNEQFF.

The rearrangement uses TRBV6-1 and TRBJ2-1, with 10 bases lining up with TRBD1. The germline V gene has CDR1 MNHNS and CDR2 SASEGT. The CDR3 has 16 amino acids. The ends lost 2 bases at V and 7 bases at J; junction bases unmatched: 8. DNA of the CDR3: TGTGCCAGCAGTGAACCCCCGGGACAGGGGATTAATGAGCAGTTCTTC. Protein: CASSEPPGQGINEQFF.

This chain links TRBV6-4 with TRBJ2-1; possibly TRBD1 for D (5 bases). CDR3 length: 11 residues. Germline CDR1 is MRHNA and CDR2 is SNTAGT. V lost 2 bases and J lost 15, with 11 bases in between. This chain's CDR3 is CASSDGALPFF. CDR3 bases: TGTGCCAGCAGTGACGGGGCCCTCCCGTTCTTC.

The chain joins TRBV6-1 to TRBJ1-6; D gene unclear. Germline lookup yields CDR1 MNHNS and CDR2 SASEGT. The CDR3 spans 11 residues. V shed 7 bases and J shed 13 bases, with 11 bases lying between them. The CDR3 sequence: CASKLSVPLHF. CDR3 nucleotides: TGTGCCAGCAAACTTTCTGTCCCCCTCCACTTT.

Concerning this clone itself: Germline is not matched at one junction end, which may reflect a read error. This chain links TRBV5-4 with TRBJ1-2, with D unresolved. This CDR3 contains 12 residues. Germline values: CDR1 SGHNT, CDR2 YYREEE (reference sequence). CDR3 sequence reads: CASSQAPGGYTF. Written as DNA, the CDR3 is TGCGCCAGCAGCCAAGCCCCCGGGGGCTACACCTTC.

CDR3 loop: CASAGGAADTQYF. As DNA, the CDR3 is TGTGCCAGCGCCGGGGGGGCCGCAGATACGCAGTATTTT. The J gene is TRBJ2-3, the V gene TRBV7-6, with 8 bases identical to TRBD2. The J segment lost 4 bases and the V segment lost 8 bases, leaving 5 bases of the junction unmatched. Germline V gene sequence: CDR1 SGHVS, CDR2 FNYEAQ. The CDR3 extends over 13 amino acids.

The rearrangement joins TRBV7-9 to TRBJ2-7, with TRBD2 matching 10 bases. V lost 5 bases to trimming and J lost 1 base; unmatched junction nucleotides: 11. Germline CDR1 and CDR2: SEHNR and FQNEAQ (reference sequence). There are 17 residues in the CDR3. CDR3 protein: CASSQPASGGSSYEQYF. The CDR3, as DNA: TGTGCCAGCAGCCAACCGGCTAGCGGGGGATCGTCCTACGAGCAGTACTTC.

V usage is TRBV11-3 and J usage is TRBJ2-7, with TRBD1 identical over 9 bases. CDR1 and CDR2 (germline): SGHNT, YENEEA. CDR3 length: 19 amino acids. V shed 5 bases, J shed 0 bases, and the junction held 17 bases outside the gene matches. This CDR3 is CASSNSVGGQGWNSYEQYV. The CDR3 DNA reads TGTGCCAGCAGCAACTCTGTCGGGGGACAGGGTTGGAACTCCTACGAGCAGTACGTC.

The chain combines TRBV11-3 with TRBJ1-1; maybe TRBD1 (5 bases). Between the trimmed V and J ends, which lost 1 base and 8 bases, there was a span of 11 bases. The CDR3 totals 13 residues. Germline CDR1 is SGHNT and CDR2 is YENEEA. Written as DNA, the CDR3 is TGTGCCAGCAGCTTAGTGGTACAGGCCGAAGCTTTCTTT. It specifies CASSLVVQAEAFF. Looking up the rest from reference TRBV11-3 and TRBJ1-1 gives the full variable domain: EAGVVQSPRYKIIEKKQPVAFWCNPISGHNTLYWYLQNLGQGPELLIRYENEEAVDDSQLPKDRFSAERLKGVDSTLKIQPAELGDSAVYLCASSLVVQAEAFFGQGTRLTVV.

This clone was observed a single time. The rearrangement joins TRBV6-5 to TRBJ2-7, with 8 bases lining up with TRBD1. CDR3 length: 16 amino acids. Germline CDR1 and CDR2: MNHEY and SVGAGI. After removal of 0 bases from V and 6 bases from J, the junction contained 10 bases not matched to a gene. CDR3 nucleotides: TGTGCCAGCAGTTACTCGATTTCAGGGGGCGGCGGCGAGCAGTACTTC. This gives the protein CASSYSISGGGGEQYF.

The chain couples TRBV25-1 to TRBJ1-2; 8 bases map to TRBD1. J gave up 7 bases and V 2 bases, and 3 bases lay outside the gene matches. Germline assignment: CDR1 MGHDK and CDR2 SYGVNS. This CDR3 comprises 13 residues. CDR3 loop: CASSENRGGGYTF. The CDR3 DNA reads TGTGCCAGCAGTGAAAACAGGGGGGGTGGCTACACCTTC.

The rearrangement joins TRBV19 to TRBJ2-3; possible D gene TRBD2, 7 bases. The V and J ends lost 6 bases and 5 bases respectively, with 18 bases between them. The CDR3 length is 15 residues. Germline V gene sequence: CDR1 LNHDA, CDR2 SQIVND (reference sequence). The CDR3 here is CASSTIGGGGDTQYF. The CDR3 DNA reads TGTGCCAGTAGCACCATCGGAGGGGGGGGAGATACGCAGTATTTT.

The rearrangement uses TRBV5-1 and TRBJ1-1, with TRBD1 matching 7 bases. Unmatched junction bases numbered 10, after V lost 4 bases and J lost 7 bases. This CDR3 contains 14 residues. From germline, CDR1 is SGHRS and CDR2 YFSETQ. The CDR3 loop reads CASSVQGRDGEAFF. DNA of the CDR3: TGCGCCAGCAGCGTACAGGGGCGGGACGGTGAAGCTTTCTTT.

The chain recombines TRBV19 with TRBJ2-4, with TRBD2 matching over 14 bases. The CDR3 has 16 residues. V dropped 5 bases and J dropped 6; count of bases not matched to a gene: 6. The germline V gene encodes CDR1 LNHDA and CDR2 SQIVND (reference sequence). The CDR3, as DNA: TGTGCCAGTAGTGTCATGACTAGCGGGAGGGCAAACATTCAGTACTTC. Translated, it gives CASSVMTSGRANIQYF.

The chain has TRBV6-5 and TRBJ2-7, with TRBD2 matching over 8 bases. Trimming removed 5 bases from V and 0 bases from J; junction bases left unmatched: 3. The length of the CDR3 is 14 residues. Germline V gene sequence: CDR1 MNHEY, CDR2 SVGAGI. DNA for the CDR3: TGTGCCAGCAGTCAGACTAGCGACTCCTACGAGCAGTACTTC. Amino acid sequence: CASSQTSDSYEQYF.

The count of this clone is one. The chain recombines TRBV6-5 with TRBJ1-2, with 7 bases matching TRBD1. The CDR3 is 12 residues long. The germline V gene encodes CDR1 MNHEY and CDR2 SVGAGI. Unmatched junction bases numbered 3, after V lost 7 bases and J lost 4 bases. The CDR3 DNA follows: TGTGCCAGCACCAGGGGGTTCTATGGCTACACCTTC. Translated: CASTRGFYGYTF.

The CDR3 sequence: CAWSRLQGALGLTNEKLFF. The CDR3 DNA reads as TGTGCCTGGAGCCGATTACAGGGGGCGCTTGGGTTAACTAATGAAAAACTGTTTTTT. The gene calls are TRBV30 and TRBJ1-4; 9 bases are shared with TRBD1. CDR1 and CDR2 from the germline V gene are GTSNPN and SVGIG (reference sequence). V lost 3 bases to trimming and J lost 1 base; unmatched junction nucleotides: 15. The CDR3 is 19 residues long.

The CDR3 loop is CASSIGATGGNYGYTF. As DNA, the CDR3 is TGTGCCAGTAGCATTGGGGCTACGGGGGGAAACTATGGCTACACCTTC. The chain carries TRBV19 and TRBJ1-2; possible D gene TRBD1, 5 bases. Germline V gene data show CDR1 as LNHDA and CDR2 as SQIVND (reference sequence). The V and J ends lost 6 bases and 2 bases respectively, with 19 bases between them. The CDR3 extends over 16 amino acids.

The chain has TRBV9 and TRBJ2-5; 12 bases map to TRBD2. After removal of 4 bases from V and 2 bases from J, the junction contained 6 bases not matched to a gene. This CDR3 is 16 amino acids long. Germline assignment: CDR1 SGDLS and CDR2 YYNGEE. CDR3 sequence reads: CASSPAGLAGQETQYF. The DNA of the CDR3 is TGTGCCAGCAGCCCAGCTGGACTAGCGGGGCAAGAGACCCAGTACTTC. Looking up the rest from reference TRBV9 and TRBJ2-5 gives the full variable domain: DSGVTQTPKHLITATGQRVTLRCSPRSGDLSVYWYQQSLDQGLQFLIQYYNGEERAKGNILERFSAQQFPDLHSELNLSSLELGDSALYFCASSPAGLAGQETQYFGPGTRLLVL.